These T cell receptor beta chains were read from a single sample in a study of glioma-infiltrating T cells. TCRdb re-analysed the multiplex PCR reads in MiXCR, keeping a single row per CDR3 protein. The data contain under 150,000 distinct CDR3 sequences, 20% to 25% of them singletons. Sequences were obtained from glioma tissue, nonneoplastic brain tissue, or PBMCs (not recorded which). The receptors derive from a human donor with low-grade glioma or glioblastoma, undergoing nonglioma brain surgery, or in good health (not recorded which). CDR3s include the opening cysteine and the closing phenylalanine or tryptophan. The order of the fields is D gene, J gene, V gene, clone size, CDR3 DNA, CDR3 protein. A D gene is named only where the DNA matches it firmly. Some rows have no size entry. The others give once, few or many, or a class for an expanded clone.

>NA|TRBJ1-3|TRBV20-1|NA
TGCAGTGCTAGAGACTCGACAGATCCCGGAAACACCATATATTTT
CSARDSTDPGNTIYF
>NA|TRBJ2-3|TRBV14|NA
TGTGCCAGCAGCCCGGGGACCCTAACAGATACGCAGTATTTT
CASSPGTLTDTQYF
>TRBD2|TRBJ2-1|TRBV5-1|NA
TGTGCCAGCAGCTTGGTTTCGGGACTAGCGGGGGCCCAACGATCCTACAATGAGCAGTTCTTC
CASSLVSGLAGAQRSYNEQFF
>NA|TRBJ2-3|TRBV19|few
TGTGCCAGTAGTATCCGGCTCCCGGGAACAGATACGCAGTATTTT
CASSIRLPGTDTQYF
>NA|TRBJ1-2|TRBV25-1|many
TGTGCCAGCAGTGCAGGGTACTATGGCTACACCTTC
CASSAGYYGYTF
>NA|TRBJ1-1|TRBV4-1|few
TGCGCCAGCAGCCCCCGGGGGCGATACACTGAAGCTTTCTTT
CASSPRGRYTEAFF
>NA|TRBJ2-6|TRBV2|NA
TGTGCCAGCAGTGAAACGAGAGCTGGGGCCAACGTCCTGACTTTC
CASSETRAGANVLTF
>TRBD1|TRBJ1-1|TRBV28|few
TGTGCCAGCAGTTTGTGGACAGGGGGCATGAACACTGAAGCTTTCTTT
CASSLWTGGMNTEAFF
>TRBD2|TRBJ2-3|TRBV10-3|few
TGTGCCATCAGTGAGGGCGGGGGGGCCACAGATACGCAGTATTTT
CAISEGGGATDTQYF
>TRBD1|TRBJ1-2|TRBV27|many
TGTGCCAGCAGTTCACCGACAGGGAACGGCTACACCTTC
CASSSPTGNGYTF
>NA|TRBJ2-3|TRBV29-1|few
TGCAGCGTTGAAGAGGGCAGCACAGATACGCAGTATTTT
CSVEEGSTDTQYF
>NA|TRBJ1-1|TRBV7-9|many
TGTGCCAGCAGCTTAGTACAGGCTCAGAACACTGAAGCTTTCTTT
CASSLVQAQNTEAFF
>NA|TRBJ1-5|TRBV7-9|few
TGTGCCAGCAGCGGAGAGGGGACCATCAATCAGCCCCAGCATTTT
CASSGEGTINQPQHF
>NA|TRBJ1-5|TRBV7-6|few
TGTGCCAGCAGCCATGACGCTGGCAATCAGCCCCAGCATTTT
CASSHDAGNQPQHF
>NA|TRBJ2-2|TRBV5-1|NA
TGCGCCAGCAGCTTGTCCGGGGTGAACACCGGGGAGCTGTTTTTT
CASSLSGVNTGELFF
>NA|TRBJ1-4|TRBV5-4|few
TGTGCCAGCAGCCCGGCCGGGACTGATTATGAAAAACTGTTTTTT
CASSPAGTDYEKLFF
>NA|TRBJ2-3|TRBV3-1|few
TGTGCCAGCAGCCGAATTGTCCCAGGGGGGTCTAGCACAGATACGCAGTATTTT
CASSRIVPGGSSTDTQYF
>NA|TRBJ2-1|TRBV29-1|few
TGCAGCGTACAGCACAATGAGCAGTTCTTC
CSVQHNEQFF
>NA|TRBJ2-2|TRBV6-1|few
TGTGCCAGCAGTCGACAGCCGAACACCGGGGAGCTGTTTTTT
CASSRQPNTGELFF